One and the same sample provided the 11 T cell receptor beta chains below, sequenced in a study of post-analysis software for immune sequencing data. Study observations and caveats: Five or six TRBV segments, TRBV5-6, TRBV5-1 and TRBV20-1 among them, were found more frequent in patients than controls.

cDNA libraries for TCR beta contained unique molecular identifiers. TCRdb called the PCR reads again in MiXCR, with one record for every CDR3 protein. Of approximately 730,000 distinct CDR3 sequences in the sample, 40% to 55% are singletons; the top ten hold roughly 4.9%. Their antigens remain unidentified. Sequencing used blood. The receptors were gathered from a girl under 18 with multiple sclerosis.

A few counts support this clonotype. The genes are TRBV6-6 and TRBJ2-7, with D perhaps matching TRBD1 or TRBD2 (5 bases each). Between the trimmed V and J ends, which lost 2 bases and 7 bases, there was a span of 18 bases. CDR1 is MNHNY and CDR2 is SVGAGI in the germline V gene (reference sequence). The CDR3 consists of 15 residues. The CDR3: CASSYTGDVPGEQYF. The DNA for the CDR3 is TGTGCCAGCAGTTACACCGGGGACGTCCCGGGGGAGCAGTACTTC.

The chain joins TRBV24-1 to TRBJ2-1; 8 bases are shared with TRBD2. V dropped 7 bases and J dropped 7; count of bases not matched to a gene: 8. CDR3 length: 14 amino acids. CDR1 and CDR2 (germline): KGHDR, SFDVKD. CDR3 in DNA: TGTGCCACCAGGGGAGGACTAGCCCCAAATGAGCAGTTCTTC. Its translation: CATRGGLAPNEQFF.

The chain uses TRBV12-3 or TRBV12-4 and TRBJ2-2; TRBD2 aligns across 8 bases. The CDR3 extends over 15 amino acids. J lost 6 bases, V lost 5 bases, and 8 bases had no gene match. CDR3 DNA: TGTGCCAGCAGTGAAAGCGGGAGAGTCTCCGGGGAGCTGTTTTTT. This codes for CASSESGRVSGELFF.

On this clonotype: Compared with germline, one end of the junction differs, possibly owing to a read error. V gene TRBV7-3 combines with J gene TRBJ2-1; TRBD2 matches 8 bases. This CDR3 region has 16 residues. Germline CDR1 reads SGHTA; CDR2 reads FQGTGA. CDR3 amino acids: CASSRTSTSSYNEQFF. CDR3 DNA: TGTGCCAGCAGCAGGACTAGCACGTCCTCCTACAACGAGCAGTTCTTC.

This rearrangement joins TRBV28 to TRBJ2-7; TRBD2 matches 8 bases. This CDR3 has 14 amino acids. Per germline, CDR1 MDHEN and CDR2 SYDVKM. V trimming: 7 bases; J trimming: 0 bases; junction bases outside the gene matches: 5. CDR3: CASIHSGSSYEQYF. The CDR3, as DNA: TGTGCCAGCATCCACAGCGGGAGCTCCTACGAGCAGTACTTC.

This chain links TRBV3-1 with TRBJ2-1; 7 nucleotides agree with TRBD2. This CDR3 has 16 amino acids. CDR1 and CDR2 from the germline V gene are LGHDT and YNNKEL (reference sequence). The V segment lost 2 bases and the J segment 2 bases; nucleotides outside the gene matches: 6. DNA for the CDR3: TGTGCCAGCAGCCAATATCGAGGGAGGGCCTACAATGAGCAGTTCTTC. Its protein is CASSQYRGRAYNEQFF.

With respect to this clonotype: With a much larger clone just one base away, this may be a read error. As DNA, the CDR3 is TGTGCCATCAGTAAAGATTCTAACTATGGCTACACCTTC. This codes for CAISKDSNYGYTF. This chain joins TRBV10-3 and TRBJ1-2, with D uncertain. This CDR3 comprises 13 residues. From germline, CDR1 is ENHRY and CDR2 SYGVKD. V was cut by 5 bases and J by 0 bases, with 7 bases left in between.

Here the CDR3 reads CASSSTSPNTGGTQYF. CDR3 sequence (DNA): TGCGCCAGCAGCTCCACTAGCCCGAACACCGGGGGGACCCAGTACTTC. The rearrangement links TRBV5-1 to TRBJ2-5; tentative D call: TRBD2 (6 bases). Germline V gives CDR1 SGHRS, CDR2 YFSETQ. The CDR3 runs 16 residues. Trimming removed 3 bases from V and 7 bases from J, with 22 bases in between.

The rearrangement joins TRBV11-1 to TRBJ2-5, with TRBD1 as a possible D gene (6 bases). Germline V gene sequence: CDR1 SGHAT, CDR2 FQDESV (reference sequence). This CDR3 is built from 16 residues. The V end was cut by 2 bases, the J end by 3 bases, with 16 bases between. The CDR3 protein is CASSLFLGQTKETQYF. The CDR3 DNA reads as TGTGCCAGCAGCTTATTTTTGGGACAAACCAAAGAGACCCAGTACTTC.

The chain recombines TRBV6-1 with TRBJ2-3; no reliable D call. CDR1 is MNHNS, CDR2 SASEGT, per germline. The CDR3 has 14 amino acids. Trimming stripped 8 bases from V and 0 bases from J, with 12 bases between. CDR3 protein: CASGVLPSTDTQYF. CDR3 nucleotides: TGTGCCAGCGGAGTTCTTCCTAGCACAGATACGCAGTATTTT.

CDR3 DNA: TGTGCCAGCAGTTACGGGGCGAACGTTGCCTACGAGCAGTACTTC. Encoded protein: CASSYGANVAYEQYF. The V call is TRBV6-5, the J call TRBJ2-7; TRBD1 might be the D (5 bases). The V and J ends lost 2 bases and 2 bases respectively, with 13 bases between them. CDR3 length: 15 amino acids. Germline CDR1 MNHEY, CDR2 SVGAGI.